This is a list of T cell receptor beta chains from one sample in a study of T cells in Graves' hyperthyroidism and ophthalmopathy. TCRdb fed the multiplex PCR reads into MiXCR, producing one record per CDR3 protein. The sample yields about 560,000 distinct CDR3 sequences, roughly 17% seen once. The material sequenced was blood. The origin of the receptors is a young woman with Graves' hyperthyroidism. The CDR3 runs from the conserved cysteine through the conserved F or W. D genes are given only for firm matches. Rows give clone size only sometimes, using once, few, many, or a class for an expanded clone.

clone_size	v_call	d_call	j_call	cdr3_nt	cdr3_aa
.	TRBV25-1	.	TRBJ2-1	TGTGCCAGCAGTGAATGGGGGGACTCCTACAATGAGCAGTTCTTC	CASSEWGDSYNEQFF
once	TRBV20-1	TRBD1	TRBJ1-5	TGCAGTGCTCGGGCCGGGACAGGGCTTGGTCAGCCCCAGCATTTT	CSARAGTGLGQPQHF
many	TRBV6-2/TRBV6-3	.	TRBJ2-7	TGTGCCAGCAGTTTCACAGGGACCGAGCAGTACTTC	CASSFTGTEQYF
many	TRBV11-2	.	TRBJ1-3	TGTGCCAGCACCCAGAGCCGGAGAAGCTCTGGAAACACCATATATTTT	CASTQSRRSSGNTIYF
many	TRBV12-3/TRBV12-4	.	TRBJ2-5	TGTGCCAGCAGTTTAGACCGCGTCAGGGGTTCCCAAGAGACCCAGTACTTC	CASSLDRVRGSQETQYF
many	TRBV2	TRBD1	TRBJ2-4	TGTGCCAGCAGATCGGTATCCGGGACAGGCAATGCCAAAAACATTCAGTACTTC	CASRSVSGTGNAKNIQYF
many	TRBV6-1	.	TRBJ1-1	TGTGCCAGCAGTGTCGGTAACACTGAAGCTTTCTTT	CASSVGNTEAFF
.	TRBV2	TRBD1	TRBJ1-6	TGTGCCAGCAGTAGTCGGGGGCTTTCAGGGGGCTCACCCCTCCACTTT	CASSSRGLSGGSPLHF
.	TRBV7-2	TRBD1	TRBJ2-7	TGTGCCAGCAGACTAAGGACAGGGGCCTACGAGCAGTACTTC	CASRLRTGAYEQYF
.	TRBV30	.	TRBJ1-1	TGTGCCTGGAGTCCCTTCGACACTGAAGCTTTCTTT	CAWSPFDTEAFF
.	TRBV18	.	TRBJ2-3	TGTGCCAGCTCACCACCGGAAGCGGCAGATACGCAGTATTTT	CASSPPEAADTQYF
.	TRBV5-1	.	TRBJ2-1	TGCGCCAGCAGGGTCAGGGGTGCCTACAATGAGCAGTTCTTC	CASRVRGAYNEQFF
few	TRBV29-1	TRBD1	TRBJ1-2	TGCAGCGTTGAAGATATTCGACAGGGCTATGGCTACACCTTC	CSVEDIRQGYGYTF
few	TRBV5-1	.	TRBJ1-2	TGCGCCAGCAGCTTGCGACGGGACGGAATCTATGGCTACACCTTC	CASSLRRDGIYGYTF
many	TRBV27	TRBD2	TRBJ2-5	TGTGCCAGCAGTCGTCGACTAGCGAAGGGGCACCGGTACTTC	CASSRRLAKGHRYF
few	TRBV20-1	TRBD2	TRBJ2-2	TGCAGTGCTACGAGGACTAGCGGGAGGGCTAACACCGGGGAGCTGTTTTTT	CSATRTSGRANTGELFF
.	TRBV27	.	TRBJ1-1	TGTGCCAGCAGGACAGGAGTTTCGAACACTGAAGCTTTCTTT	CASRTGVSNTEAFF
few	TRBV9	TRBD1	TRBJ1-2	TGTGCCAGCAGCGCCGGACAGGGTATAGGCTACACCTTC	CASSAGQGIGYTF
many	TRBV2	.	TRBJ2-3	TGTGCCAGCAGTGAAGCGAGCGTGCAGTATTTT	CASSEASVQYF
many	TRBV10-3	TRBD1	TRBJ2-5	TGTGCCATCAGTGGACAGGGGATGGGGACCCAGTACTTC	CAISGQGMGTQYF
few	TRBV10-2	TRBD1	TRBJ1-5	TGCGCCAGCACCACTGTAGGGGGCTTCCCTCAGCCCCAGCATTTT	CASTTVGGFPQPQHF
many	TRBV6-6	.	TRBJ2-7	TGTGCCAGCAGTTACGGCGGCTCCTACGAGCAGTACTTC	CASSYGGSYEQYF
many	TRBV28	.	TRBJ2-5	TGTGCCAGCAGTTTTTCGGGCCAGCGATTCCTAGAGACCCAGTACTTC	CASSFSGQRFLETQYF
many	TRBV28	.	TRBJ1-2	TGTGCCAGCAGTTCTGTTGACTATGGCTACACCTTC	CASSSVDYGYTF
.	TRBV10-3	.	TRBJ2-5	TGTGCCATCAGGGACAGTGCCGGGGAGACCCAGTACTTC	CAIRDSAGETQYF
few	TRBV10-3	.	TRBJ2-7	TGTGCCATCAGTGAGACAGTAGCTAGCGAGCAGTACTTC	CAISETVASEQYF
.	TRBV10-1	.	TRBJ2-2	TGCGCCAGCAGTGAGTCTGTGTTGGGGCAGGACAGCGGGAACACCGGGGAGCTGTTTTTT	CASSESVLGQDSGNTGELFF
.	TRBV12-3/TRBV12-4	.	TRBJ1-6	TGTGCCAGCAGGTGGGCCTCGGCCAATTCACCCCTCCACTTT	CASRWASANSPLHF
few	TRBV15	TRBD1	TRBJ2-6	TGTGCCACCGGGACAGTTCCCTCTGGGGCCAACGTCCTGACTTTC	CATGTVPSGANVLTF